Reported below is one T cell receptor (beta chain). Its antigen is unknown. The record originates from a study of Graves' ophthalmopathy and Graves' hyperthyroidism. Overall study findings and caveats: Ophthalmopathy progression prediction by the model yielded a sensitivity of approximately 68% and a specificity of under 80%.

Using RNA transcripts, the TCR beta CDR3 regions were amplified. Amplification began with first-round RT-PCR using HTBI primers, then second-round multiplex PCR was performed. TCRdb re-derived calls from the multiplex PCR reads in MiXCR, one entry per CDR3 protein. Here the sample spans around 1,200,000 distinct CDR3 sequences, approximately 35% being singletons. Hyperthyroidism patients, all newly diagnosed, had under 2 months' duration and ages of 18 to 65. Trimming left V 4 bases short and J 0 bases short, with 19 bases between. Germline V gene lookup returns CDR1 DFQATT and CDR2 SNEGSKA (reference sequence). CDR3 length equals 17 residues.

The rearrangement links TRBV20-1 to TRBJ1-3, with D unclear. The specimen was peripheral blood or thyroid tissue (not recorded which). The sequence derives from an adult man with Graves' hyperthyroidism. CDR3 in amino acids: CSATTRRFLGSGNTIYF. CDR3 sequence (DNA): TGCAGTGCTACCACAAGAAGATTCTTAGGCTCTGGAAACACCATATATTTT.